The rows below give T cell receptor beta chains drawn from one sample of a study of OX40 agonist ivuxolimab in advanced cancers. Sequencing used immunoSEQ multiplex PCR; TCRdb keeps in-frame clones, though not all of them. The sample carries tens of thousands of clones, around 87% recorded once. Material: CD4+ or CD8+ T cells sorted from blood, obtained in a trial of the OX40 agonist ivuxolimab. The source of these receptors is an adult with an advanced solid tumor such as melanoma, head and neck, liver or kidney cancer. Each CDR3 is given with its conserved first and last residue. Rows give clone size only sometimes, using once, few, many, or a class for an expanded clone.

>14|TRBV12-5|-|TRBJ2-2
CASLQDLNTGELFF
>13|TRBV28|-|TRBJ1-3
CASSLNRAHTIYF
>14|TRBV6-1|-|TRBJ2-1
CASSFSVPYNEQFF
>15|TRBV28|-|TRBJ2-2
CASGEGQGLAGELFF
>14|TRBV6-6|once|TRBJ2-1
CATNWEDSYNEQFF
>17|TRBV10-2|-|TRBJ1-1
CASSDRQGAVGYTEAFF
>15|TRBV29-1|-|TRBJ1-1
CSVDGAAGANTEAFF
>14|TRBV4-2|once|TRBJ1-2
CASSQDTGEGGYTF
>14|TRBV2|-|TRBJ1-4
CASSDRTTNEKLFF
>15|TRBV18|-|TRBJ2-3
CASSPPTGGTDTQYF
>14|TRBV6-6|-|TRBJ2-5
CASSYSFGVETQYF
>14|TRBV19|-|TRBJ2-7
CASSIEDRVYEQYF
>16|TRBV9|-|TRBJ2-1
CASSAGGEVTYNEQFF
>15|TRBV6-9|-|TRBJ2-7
CASSYSDRGPYEQYF
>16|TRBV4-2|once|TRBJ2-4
CASSHLADLAKNIQYF
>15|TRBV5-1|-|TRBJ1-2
CASSTQQGGHYGYTF
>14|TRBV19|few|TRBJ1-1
CASSIPGAWTEAFF
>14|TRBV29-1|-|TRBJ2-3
CSADDTSGTDTQYF
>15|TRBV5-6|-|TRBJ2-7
CASSGDRGRWYEQYF
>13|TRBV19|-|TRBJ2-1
CASRRRGGNEQFF
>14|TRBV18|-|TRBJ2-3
CASSLTSSTDTQYF
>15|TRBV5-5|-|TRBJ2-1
CASTLDRGSYNEQFF
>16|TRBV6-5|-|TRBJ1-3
CASSYSLGGAGNTIYF
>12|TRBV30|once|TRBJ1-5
CAWSLSDQPQHF
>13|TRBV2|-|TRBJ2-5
CASSDPPQETQYF
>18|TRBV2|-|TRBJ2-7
CASRSAGLAGSSSYEQYF
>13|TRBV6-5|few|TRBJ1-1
CASSPGVITEAFF
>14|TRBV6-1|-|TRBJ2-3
CASSEAAGTDTQYF
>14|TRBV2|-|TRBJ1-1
CASWIQIPNTEAFF
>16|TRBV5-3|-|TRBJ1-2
CARSKAGTGGPNGYTF
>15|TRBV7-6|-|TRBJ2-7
CASSNPGTGGYEQYF